This T cell receptor (beta chain) emerged from a study of T cell responses to AZD1222 COVID-19 vaccine. Across the whole study: Doses given second, at about 4 or about 12 weeks, were pooled. Study-wide results and limits: Along spike, vaccine-associated CD4 TCRs were found throughout, with dominance at 160-218 and 743-854.

The protocol was immunoSEQ multiplex PCR, while the TCRdb copy is restricted to in-frame clones and leaves out a portion. Among about 100,000 clones listed, 80% to 90% were seen once. Concerning this clone itself: The antigen is not known.

With 3 bases removed from V and 5 bases from J, the gap between germline ends came to 12 bases. CDR1 MNHEY and CDR2 SMNVEV come from the germline V gene (reference sequence). This CDR3 contains 14 residues. The material was peripheral blood, obtained on day 0 of AZD1222 vaccination. This sequence originates from an adult in good health. J is TRBJ2-3 and V is TRBV27; D might be TRBD2 (7 bases). In nucleotides, the CDR3 is TGTGCCAGCAGTTTGAGGGGGGAGGGAGATACGCAGTATTTT. Translation: CASSLRGEGDTQYF.